This T cell receptor (beta chain) was identified in a study of technical replicates of blood from a handful of donors. V was cut by 2 bases and J by 2 bases, with 13 bases left in between. Germline V gene sequence: CDR1 SGDLS, CDR2 YYNGEE. This CDR3 has 15 residues. Clones were read by immunoSEQ multiplex PCR, and TCRdb kept only the in-frame ones, dropping some. The sample includes about 76,000 clones, 90% to 95% seen only once; the top ten take about 0.4%. This receptor was taken from a human donor in good health. Sample: T cells isolated from PBMCs. The chain has TRBV9 and TRBJ2-5; D is unresolved. The CDR3 region is CASSVGPGEQETQYF. The CDR3 DNA is TGTGCCAGCAGCGTTGGGCCCGGTGAGCAAGAGACCCAGTACTTC.